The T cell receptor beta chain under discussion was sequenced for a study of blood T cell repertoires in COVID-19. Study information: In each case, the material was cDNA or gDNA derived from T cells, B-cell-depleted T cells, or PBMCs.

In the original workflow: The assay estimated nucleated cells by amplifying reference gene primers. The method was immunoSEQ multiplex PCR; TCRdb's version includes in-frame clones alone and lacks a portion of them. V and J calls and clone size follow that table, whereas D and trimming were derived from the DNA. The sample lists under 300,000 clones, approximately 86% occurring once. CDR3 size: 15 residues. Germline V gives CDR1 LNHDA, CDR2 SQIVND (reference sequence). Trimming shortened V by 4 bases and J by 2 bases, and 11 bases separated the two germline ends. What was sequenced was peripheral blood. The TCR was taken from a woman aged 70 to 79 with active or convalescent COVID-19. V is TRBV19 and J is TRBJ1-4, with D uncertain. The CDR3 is CASSNQAVTNEKLFF. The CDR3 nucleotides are TGTGCCAGTAGTAACCAAGCCGTCACTAATGAAAAACTGTTTTTT.